The clone carrying this T cell receptor beta chain was detected only a few times. Using immunoSEQ multiplex PCR, the repertoire was profiled, and TCRdb retains in-frame clones only, with some absent. The sample carries about 120,000 clones, 70% to 90% recorded once. These data come from a study of control samples from healthy donors and cancer patients. The CDR3 is 15 amino acids. V was pared by 5 bases and J by 0 bases, with 4 bases of the junction left unmatched. Germline CDR1 and CDR2: SNHLY and FYNNEI. The chain links TRBV2 to TRBJ2-7; 10 nucleotides line up with TRBD2. The clonotype comes from a man aged 40-49 years in good health. The material sequenced was blood. In DNA, the CDR3 is TGTGCCAGCAGTAAAAGCGGGGGGGACTCCTACGAGCAGTACTTC. Translating gives CASSKSGGDSYEQYF. Using reference TRBV2 and TRBJ2-7 for the parts outside the CDR3, the full variable domain is EPEVTQTPSHQVTQMGQEVILRCVPISNHLYFYWYRQILGQKVEFLVSFYNNEISEKSEIFDDQFSVERPDGSNFTLKIRSTKLEDSAMYFCASSKSGGDSYEQYFGPGTRLTVT.